Below, 30 T cell receptor beta chains from the same sample are listed, as sequenced in a study of T-cell memory formation after mild COVID-19. TCRdb re-called the 5' RACE reads through MiXCR, storing one row per CDR3 protein. The table includes about 620,000 distinct CDR3 sequences, roughly 17% detected once. The source material was PBMCs or a T cell subset sorted from them (not recorded which). The receptor set was obtained from an adult woman who had mild COVID-19 (a few samples of this study predate the infection). Cell type and time point are not known.

This clonotype was seen more than once but under ten times. This rearrangement joins TRBV9 to TRBJ2-2; tentative D call: TRBD1 (6 bases). V gave up 0 bases and J gave up 5 bases, with 20 bases separating them. CDR3 length equals 18 residues. Germline loops: CDR1 SGDLS, CDR2 YYNGEE. The CDR3: CASSVDRNGQTYTGELFF. The CDR3 bases are TGTGCCAGCAGCGTAGATAGAAACGGACAGACTTATACCGGGGAGCTGTTTTTT.

V is TRBV7-9 and J is TRBJ1-2; D remains unclear. Per germline, CDR1 SEHNR and CDR2 FQNEAQ (reference sequence). Trimming pared 2 bases from V and 5 bases from J, leaving 9 bases between. CDR3 length: 13 amino acids. Here the CDR3 reads CASSLQNLYGYTF. The CDR3 DNA reads TGTGCCAGCAGCTTACAGAACCTGTATGGCTACACCTTC.

V is TRBV6-6 and J is TRBJ2-3; a possible D gene is TRBD1 (6 bases). CDR1 is MNHNY and CDR2 is SVGAGI in the germline V gene (reference sequence). This CDR3 has 15 residues. V was pared by 1 base and J by 6 bases, with 14 bases between. CDR3 nucleotide sequence: TGTGCCAGCAGTTACTTACAGGGAGCCGTCGATACGCAGTATTTT. Its protein product is CASSYLQGAVDTQYF.

This clonotype was recorded a few times. The chain combines TRBV15 with TRBJ2-7, with TRBD2 matching 8 bases. With 0 bases clipped from V and 3 bases from J, the junction kept 10 bases outside the gene matches. This CDR3 has 17 residues. CDR1 and CDR2 (germline): LNHNV, YYDKDF (reference sequence). The CDR3 sequence is CATSRDPPSGSFYEQYF. Written as DNA, the CDR3 is TGTGCCACCAGCAGAGATCCTCCCAGCGGGAGTTTCTACGAGCAGTACTTC.

The chain joins TRBV6-5 to TRBJ2-4; 10 bases line up with TRBD1. The germline V gene encodes CDR1 MNHEY and CDR2 SVGAGI. With 6 bases clipped from V and 6 bases from J, the junction kept 11 bases outside the gene matches. The CDR3 sequence is 16 residues long. CDR3 in DNA: TGTGCCAGCAGCCCCAGGACAGGGGGAGGCGGAAACATTCAGTACTTC. Translated: CASSPRTGGGGNIQYF.

This chain joins TRBV3-1 and TRBJ1-1, with D possibly matching TRBD1 (6 bases). Germline values: CDR1 LGHDT, CDR2 YNNKEL (reference sequence). The CDR3 loop spans 16 amino acids. V dropped 1 base and J dropped 0 bases, with 12 bases sitting between them. CDR3 nucleotides: TGTGCCAGCAGCCAAGGATTGGGGGCCCTGAACACTGAAGCTTTCTTT. Its translation is CASSQGLGALNTEAFF.

The chain combines TRBV21-1 with TRBJ2-3; TRBD2, the table's D call, lacks a check against the DNA. TRBV21-1 is tagged as a pseudogene. There are 15 residues in the CDR3. DNA for the CDR3: TGTGCCAGCCCTCTCCTAGCGGGAGGAAGGGATACGCAGTATTTT. This encodes CASPLLAGGRDTQYF.

This clonotype was seen only a few times. V is TRBV5-4 and J is TRBJ2-1; 11 bases line up with TRBD2. Germline trimming cut 4 bases from V and 6 bases from J; bases unmatched to any gene: 6. This CDR3 region has 15 residues. Germline loops: CDR1 SGHNT, CDR2 YYREEE (reference sequence). Written as DNA, the CDR3 is TGTGCCAGCAGCCCCGGGACTAGCGGACCCAATGAGCAGTTCTTC. It specifies CASSPGTSGPNEQFF. Full variable domain (remainder filled in from reference TRBV5-4 and TRBJ2-1): ETGVTQSPTHLIKTRGQQVTLRCSSQSGHNTVSWYQQALGQGPQFIFQYYREEENGRGNFPPRFSGLQFPNYSSELNVNALELDDSALYLCASSPGTSGPNEQFFGPGTRLTVL.

In regard to this clonotype: Its ends do not fully match the called genes, so a read error is possible. The V call is TRBV4-3, the J call TRBJ2-1; tentatively, D is TRBD1 or TRBD2 (6 bases each). The CDR3 sequence is 14 residues long. Germline-derived CDR1 and CDR2 are LGHNA and YSLEER. CDR3 loop: CASSKDFRRGEQFF. The CDR3 DNA follows: TGCGCCAGCAGCAAAGATTTTCGGAGGGGGGAGCAGTTCTTC.

This clonotype was seen more than once but under ten times. V and J are TRBV29-1 and TRBJ2-7, with TRBD1 matching 8 bases. The ends lost 4 bases at V and 3 bases at J; junction bases unmatched: 5. This CDR3 has 13 residues. The germline CDR1 and CDR2 sequences are SQVTM and ANQGSEA. CDR3 residues: CSVVITGGYEQYF. The CDR3 DNA reads TGCAGCGTTGTGATTACAGGGGGCTACGAGCAGTACTTC.

This clonotype appeared a few times. This sequence joins TRBV30 and TRBJ1-2; D remains ambiguous. V gave up 8 bases and J gave up 4 bases, with 17 bases separating them. The CDR3 is 13 residues long. CDR1 and CDR2 from the germline V gene are GTSNPN and SVGIG (reference sequence). CDR3 protein: CAPVALGPYGYTF. The CDR3 region has the DNA TGTGCCCCAGTGGCTCTCGGTCCCTATGGCTACACCTTC.

The V and J genes are TRBV6-5 and TRBJ1-6; TRBD1 is a possible D gene (5 bases). Trimming pared 4 bases from V and 0 bases from J, leaving 10 bases between. The germline CDR1 and CDR2 sequences are MNHEY and SVGAGI. This CDR3 has 16 amino acids. CDR3 nucleotide sequence: TGTGCCAGCAGTTTTGACAGTCGCTCCTATAATTCACCCCTCCACTTT. Its protein is CASSFDSRSYNSPLHF.

This chain joins TRBV12-3 or TRBV12-4 and TRBJ2-7, with 9 bases fitting TRBD2. This CDR3 comprises 14 residues. The J segment lost 7 bases and the V segment lost 4 bases, leaving 8 bases of the junction unmatched. The CDR3 is CASSYTGLAGEQYF. The CDR3 bases are TGTGCCAGCAGTTACACTGGGCTAGCGGGAGAGCAGTACTTC.

The V call is TRBV19, the J call TRBJ1-3, with a possible D match to TRBD1 (6 bases). The germline V and J ends were trimmed by 5 bases and 1 base, with 24 bases remaining between them. Germline assignment: CDR1 LNHDA and CDR2 SQIVND (reference sequence). This CDR3 has 19 residues. This CDR3 is CASSLAANGGTASGNTIYF. CDR3 nucleotide sequence: TGTGCCAGTAGTCTTGCCGCGAACGGGGGCACTGCTTCTGGAAACACCATATATTTT.

Many counts were recorded for this clonotype. The chain couples TRBV30 to TRBJ2-4, with a possible D match to TRBD2 (7 bases). Deletions cut 3 bases from V and 10 bases from J, with 13 bases between. The CDR3 consists of 12 residues. Germline V lookup: CDR1 GTSNPN, CDR2 SVGIG (reference sequence). The CDR3: CAWSREGGIQYF. As DNA, the CDR3 is TGTGCCTGGAGCCGCGAGGGGGGGATTCAGTACTTC.

This clonotype turned up a few times. The chain is built from TRBV7-9 and TRBJ2-1; TRBD2 matches at 9 bases. Germline trimming cut 3 bases from V and 7 bases from J; bases unmatched to any gene: 7. Germline V CDR1 and CDR2: SEHNR, FQNEAQ (reference sequence). This CDR3 contains 15 residues. The CDR3 is CASSFAGLASNEQFF. The DNA of the CDR3 is TGTGCCAGCAGCTTTGCGGGACTAGCTAGTAATGAGCAGTTCTTC.

There are a few counts of this clonotype. This sequence joins TRBV10-3 and TRBJ1-4; D unresolved. From germline, CDR1 is ENHRY and CDR2 SYGVKD. The CDR3 is made up of 15 amino acids. V shed 3 bases and J shed 8 bases, with 16 bases lying between them. The CDR3 bases are TGTGCCATCAGTGACCCCGGGATCGGCGGGGAAAAACTGTTTTTT. It is translated as CAISDPGIGGEKLFF.

This clonotype was seen a few times. The chain uses TRBV20-1 and TRBJ2-5, with D maybe TRBD2 (5 bases). The length of the CDR3 is 12 residues. The germline CDR1 and CDR2 sequences are DFQATT and SNEGSKA (reference sequence). The V end was cut by 7 bases, the J end by 4 bases, with 13 bases between. The CDR3 reads CSVTTRGETQYF. In DNA form, the CDR3 reads TGCAGTGTCACGACTCGGGGAGAGACCCAGTACTTC.

The sample holds a few counts of this clonotype. The rearrangement uses TRBV19 and TRBJ1-5; 9 nucleotides align to TRBD1. Germline V gene data show CDR1 as LNHDA and CDR2 as SQIVND (reference sequence). CDR3 length: 15 amino acids. Trimming cost V 5 bases and J 5 bases; bases outside gene matches: 7. CDR3 coding DNA: TGTGCCAGTAGTGCTGGACAGGGGATGTATCAGCCCCAGCATTTT. Translated, it gives CASSAGQGMYQPQHF. The entire variable domain, with the rest obtained from reference TRBV19 and TRBJ1-5, is as follows: DGGITQSPKYLFRKEGQNVTLSCEQNLNHDAMYWYRQDPGQGLRLIYYSQIVNDFQKGDIAEGYSVSREKKESFPLTVTSAQKNPTAFYLCASSAGQGMYQPQHFGDGTRLSIL.

J is TRBJ1-2 and V is TRBV4-1; no definite D call. This CDR3 is built from 16 residues. Germline-derived CDR1 and CDR2 are MGHRA and YSYEKL. The V and J ends lost 0 bases and 0 bases respectively, with 11 bases between them. CDR3 sequence: CASSQEQPFPNYGYTF. Here the CDR3 DNA reads TGCGCCAGCAGCCAAGAACAGCCGTTCCCTAACTATGGCTACACCTTC.

This clonotype was seen at least ten times. The chain is built from TRBV12-3 or TRBV12-4 and TRBJ2-1; perhaps D is TRBD1 or TRBD2 (6 bases each). The V end lost 0 bases, the J end lost 8 bases, and 8 bases lay between the germline ends. The CDR3 sequence is 13 residues long. The CDR3 sequence is CASSLAGGYEQFF. CDR3 sequence (DNA): TGTGCCAGCAGTTTAGCAGGGGGGTATGAGCAGTTCTTC.

This clonotype has just a few counts. J is TRBJ2-3 and V is TRBV29-1; 9 nucleotides agree with TRBD2. The CDR3 totals 15 residues. J gave up 4 bases and V 6 bases, and 11 bases lay outside the gene matches. Germline loops: CDR1 SQVTM, CDR2 ANQGSEA. CDR3 sequence reads: CSVLGSGSGPDTQYF. For the CDR3, the DNA is TGCAGCGTCCTCGGTAGCGGGAGTGGCCCAGATACGCAGTATTTT.

This clonotype was detected a few times. This chain uses TRBV9 with TRBJ2-3; the match to TRBD1 covers 7 bases. V lost 3 bases and J lost 2; bases outside the gene matches: 6. The CDR3 runs to 15 residues. The germline gives CDR1 SGDLS, CDR2 YYNGEE. The CDR3 loop reads CASSAWKGATDTQYF. The CDR3 coding sequence is TGTGCCAGCAGCGCTTGGAAGGGGGCCACAGATACGCAGTATTTT. The full variable domain, with the rest looked up from reference TRBV9 and TRBJ2-3, is DSGVTQTPKHLITATGQRVTLRCSPRSGDLSVYWYQQSLDQGLQFLIQYYNGEERAKGNILERFSAQQFPDLHSELNLSSLELGDSALYFCASSAWKGATDTQYFGPGTRLTVL.

This CDR3 is CASSVGDRVYEQYF. The CDR3, as DNA: TGTGCCAGCAGTGTGGGGGACAGGGTTTACGAGCAGTACTTC. This rearrangement joins TRBV9 to TRBJ2-7; TRBD1 aligns across 9 bases. CDR1 and CDR2 (germline): SGDLS, YYNGEE. The CDR3 is 14 amino acids. V was pared by 5 bases and J by 4 bases, with 7 bases of the junction left unmatched.

The table lists this clonotype with many counts. The chain recombines TRBV5-1 with TRBJ2-7; 10 bases agree with TRBD2. Germline CDR1 and CDR2: SGHRS and YFSETQ. Unmatched junction bases numbered 5, after V lost 0 bases and J lost 2 bases. The CDR3 is made up of 16 amino acids. CDR3 DNA: TGCGCCAGCAGCTTGGCACCAGCGGGAGGGCCCTACGAGCAGTACTTC. This gives the protein CASSLAPAGGPYEQYF.

The chain joins TRBV15 to TRBJ2-5; 7 bases agree with TRBD1. Germline CDR1 is LNHNV and CDR2 is YYDKDF (reference sequence). V gave up 4 bases and J gave up 3 bases; unmatched junction bases: 14. The CDR3 covers 17 residues. The CDR3: CATSTVSGTVLKETQYF. CDR3 nucleotides: TGTGCCACCAGCACGGTATCGGGGACAGTCTTGAAAGAGACCCAGTACTTC.

This clonotype appeared a few times. The genes are TRBV21-1 and TRBJ2-3. TRBV21-1 is termed a pseudogene. The CDR3 spans 14 residues. In DNA, the CDR3 is TGTGCCAGCAGCAGATCAGGATCCCCAGATACGCAGTATTTT. This translates into CASSRSGSPDTQYF.

The gene calls are TRBV6-5 and TRBJ1-6; D not resolved. The CDR3 runs 15 residues. The V gene lost 7 bases and the J gene lost 7 bases, with 17 bases spanning the gap. Germline assignment: CDR1 MNHEY and CDR2 SVGAGI. The CDR3 region has the DNA TGTGCCAGCAATGACGGATCGGTGGGGAATTCACCCCTCCACTTT. Translation: CASNDGSVGNSPLHF.

This chain links TRBV10-3 with TRBJ1-2; 8 positions agree with TRBD1. J lost 6 bases, V lost 5 bases, and 5 bases had no gene match. From germline, CDR1 is ENHRY and CDR2 SYGVKD. The CDR3 sequence is 13 residues long. CDR3 amino acids: CAISMDRADGYTF. CDR3 coding DNA: TGTGCCATCAGTATGGACAGGGCTGATGGCTACACCTTC.

The sample holds many counts of this clonotype. V usage is TRBV5-1 and J usage is TRBJ2-5; 8 bases line up with TRBD2. The V segment lost 0 bases and the J segment 4 bases; nucleotides outside the gene matches: 5. The CDR3 loop spans 15 amino acids. CDR1 is SGHRS, CDR2 YFSETQ, per germline. For the CDR3, the DNA is TGCGCCAGCAGCTTGGTGGCGGGGGGACCAGAGACCCAGTACTTC. Translated, it gives CASSLVAGGPETQYF.